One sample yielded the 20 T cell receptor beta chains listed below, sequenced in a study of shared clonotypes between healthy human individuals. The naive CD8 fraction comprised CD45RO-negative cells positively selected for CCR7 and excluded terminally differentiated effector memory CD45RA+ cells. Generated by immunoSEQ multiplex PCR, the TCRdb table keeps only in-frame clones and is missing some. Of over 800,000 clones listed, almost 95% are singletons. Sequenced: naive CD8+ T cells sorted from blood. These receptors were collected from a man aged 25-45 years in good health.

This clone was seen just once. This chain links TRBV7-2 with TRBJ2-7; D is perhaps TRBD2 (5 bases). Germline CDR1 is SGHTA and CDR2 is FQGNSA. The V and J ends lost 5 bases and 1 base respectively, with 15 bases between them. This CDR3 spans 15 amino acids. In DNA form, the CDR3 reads TGTGCCAGCAGCCCTAGCCGGACCCAGTCCTACGAGCAGTACTTC. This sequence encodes CASSPSRTQSYEQYF.

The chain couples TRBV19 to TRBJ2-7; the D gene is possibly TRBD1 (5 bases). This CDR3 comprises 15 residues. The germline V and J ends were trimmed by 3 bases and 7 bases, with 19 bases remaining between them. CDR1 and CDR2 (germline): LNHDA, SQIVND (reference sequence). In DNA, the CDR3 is TGTGCCAGTAGTATTTCCAGGGTGGATTTTCCGGAGCAGTACTTC. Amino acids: CASSISRVDFPEQYF.

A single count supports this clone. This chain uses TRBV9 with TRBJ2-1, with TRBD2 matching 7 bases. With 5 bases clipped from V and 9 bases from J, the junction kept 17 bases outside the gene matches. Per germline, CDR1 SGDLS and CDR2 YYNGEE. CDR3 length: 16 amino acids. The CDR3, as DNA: TGTGCCAGCAGTGCACTGGGGACTAACGAGGACGGTGAGCAGTTCTTC. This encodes CASSALGTNEDGEQFF.

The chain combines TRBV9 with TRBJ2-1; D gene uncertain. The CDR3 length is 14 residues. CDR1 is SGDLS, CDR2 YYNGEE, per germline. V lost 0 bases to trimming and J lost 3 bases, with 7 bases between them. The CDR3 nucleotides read TGTGCCAGCAGCGTAGTAAGGGACTACAATGAGCAGTTCTTC. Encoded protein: CASSVVRDYNEQFF.

CDR3 sequence (DNA): TGCGCCAGCAGCCCACAGCATTTTCAAGAGACCCAGTACTTC. Residues: CASSPQHFQETQYF. V usage is TRBV5-1 and J usage is TRBJ2-5; no clear D. The germline V gene has CDR1 SGHRS and CDR2 YFSETQ. The CDR3 contains 14 residues. The V end lost 4 bases, the J end lost 2 bases, and 12 bases lay between the germline ends.

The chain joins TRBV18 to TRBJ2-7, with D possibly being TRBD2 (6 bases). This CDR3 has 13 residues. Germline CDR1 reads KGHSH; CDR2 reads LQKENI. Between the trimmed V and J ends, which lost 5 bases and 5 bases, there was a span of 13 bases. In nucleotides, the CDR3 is TGTGCCAGCTCAGACGCCCCGGGAGACGAGCAGTACTTC. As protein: CASSDAPGDEQYF.

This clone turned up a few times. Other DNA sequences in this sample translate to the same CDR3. The CDR3 DNA reads as TGCGCCAGCAGCTTGACAGGGTCCCACGAGCAGTACTTC. As protein: CASSLTGSHEQYF. The chain carries TRBV5-1 and TRBJ2-7; TRBD1 is a possible D gene (6 bases). The CDR3 runs to 13 residues. Deletions cut 1 base from V and 5 bases from J, with 10 bases between. Germline V CDR1 and CDR2: SGHRS, YFSETQ. Combining the CDR3 with reference TRBV5-1 and TRBJ2-7 gives the whole variable domain KAGVTQTPRYLIKTRGQQVTLSCSPISGHRSVSWYQQTPGQGLQFLFEYFSETQRNKGNFPGRFSGRQFSNSRSEMNVSTLELGDSALYLCASSLTGSHEQYFGPGTRLTVT.

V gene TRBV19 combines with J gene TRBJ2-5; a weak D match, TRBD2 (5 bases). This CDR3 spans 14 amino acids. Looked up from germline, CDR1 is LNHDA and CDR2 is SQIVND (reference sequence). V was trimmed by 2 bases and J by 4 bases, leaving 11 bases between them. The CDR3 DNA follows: TGTGCCAGTAGTATACTGGGTGGAGGAGAGACCCAGTACTTC. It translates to CASSILGGGETQYF.

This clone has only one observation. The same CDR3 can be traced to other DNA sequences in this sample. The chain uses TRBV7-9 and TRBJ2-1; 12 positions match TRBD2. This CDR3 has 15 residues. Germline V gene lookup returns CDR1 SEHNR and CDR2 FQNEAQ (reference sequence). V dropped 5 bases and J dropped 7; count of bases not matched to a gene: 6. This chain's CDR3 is CASSAGTSGYNEQFF. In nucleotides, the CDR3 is TGTGCCAGCAGCGCCGGGACTAGCGGGTATAATGAGCAGTTCTTC.

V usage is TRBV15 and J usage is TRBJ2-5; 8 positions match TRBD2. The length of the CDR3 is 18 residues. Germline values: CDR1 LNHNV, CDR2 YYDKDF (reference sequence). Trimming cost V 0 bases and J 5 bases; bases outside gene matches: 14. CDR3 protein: CATSRDFPTGGPGETQYF. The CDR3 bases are TGTGCCACCAGCAGAGATTTCCCCACGGGAGGGCCTGGGGAGACCCAGTACTTC. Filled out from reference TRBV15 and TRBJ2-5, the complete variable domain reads DAMVIQNPRYQVTQFGKPVTLSCSQTLNHNVMYWYQQKSSQAPKLLFHYYDKDFNNEADTPDNFQSRRPNTSFCFLDIRSPGLGDTAMYLCATSRDFPTGGPGETQYFGPGTRLLVL.

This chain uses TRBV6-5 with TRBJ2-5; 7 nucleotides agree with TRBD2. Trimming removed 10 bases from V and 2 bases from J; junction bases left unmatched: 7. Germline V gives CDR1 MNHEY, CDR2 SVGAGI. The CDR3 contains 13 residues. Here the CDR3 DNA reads TGTGCCACCTGGGCGGGAGAACAAGAGACCCAGTACTTC. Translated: CATWAGEQETQYF.

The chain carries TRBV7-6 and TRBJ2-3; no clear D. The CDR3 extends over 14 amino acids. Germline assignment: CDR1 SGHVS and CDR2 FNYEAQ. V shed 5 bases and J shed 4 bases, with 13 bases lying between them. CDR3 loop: CASSQEGPADTQYF. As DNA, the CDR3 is TGTGCCAGCAGCCAAGAAGGGCCCGCAGATACGCAGTATTTT.

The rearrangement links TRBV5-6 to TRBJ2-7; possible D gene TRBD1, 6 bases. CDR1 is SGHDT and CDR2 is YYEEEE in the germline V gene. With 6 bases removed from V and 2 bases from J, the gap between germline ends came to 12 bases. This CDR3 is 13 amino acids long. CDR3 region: CASTSGDTYEQYF. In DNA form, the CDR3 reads TGTGCCAGCACCTCCGGGGACACCTACGAGCAGTACTTC.

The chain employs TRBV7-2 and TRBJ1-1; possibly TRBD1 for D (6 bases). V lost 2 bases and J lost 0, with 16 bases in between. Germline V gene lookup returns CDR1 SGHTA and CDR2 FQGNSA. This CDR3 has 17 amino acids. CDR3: CASSLPTGGIMNTEAFF. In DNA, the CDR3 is TGTGCCAGCAGCTTACCGACAGGCGGGATCATGAACACTGAAGCTTTCTTT.

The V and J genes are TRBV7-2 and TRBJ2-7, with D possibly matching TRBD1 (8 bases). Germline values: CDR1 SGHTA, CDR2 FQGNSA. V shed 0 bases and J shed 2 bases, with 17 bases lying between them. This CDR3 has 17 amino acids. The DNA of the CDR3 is TGTGCCAGCAGCTTAGCTCGGGGGGCAGGGGGCGCCTACGAGCAGTACTTC. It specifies CASSLARGAGGAYEQYF.

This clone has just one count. CDR3 amino acids: CASSIVPGGHNEQFF. CDR3 nucleotide sequence: TGTGCCAGTAGTATAGTACCGGGAGGACACAATGAGCAGTTCTTC. This rearrangement joins TRBV19 to TRBJ2-1; TRBD2 agrees at 7 bases. V lost 1 base and J lost 5; bases outside the gene matches: 5. The CDR3 runs to 15 residues. Germline loops: CDR1 LNHDA, CDR2 SQIVND (reference sequence).

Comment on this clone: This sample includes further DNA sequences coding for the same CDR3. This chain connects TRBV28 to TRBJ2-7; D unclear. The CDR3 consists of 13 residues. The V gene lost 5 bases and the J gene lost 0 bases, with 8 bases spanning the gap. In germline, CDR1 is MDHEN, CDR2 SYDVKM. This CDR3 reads CASSPGSSYEQYF. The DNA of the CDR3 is TGTGCCAGCAGTCCAGGTAGCTCCTACGAGCAGTACTTC.

The DNA of the CDR3 is TGTGCCAGCAGTTATGGGGAGCCGGGAGTATACACCGGGGAGCTGTTTTTT. This sequence encodes CASSYGEPGVYTGELFF. V usage is TRBV27 and J usage is TRBJ2-2; D perhaps matches TRBD2 (6 bases). Germline-derived CDR1 and CDR2 are MNHEY and SMNVEV (reference sequence). This CDR3 spans 17 amino acids. The V and J ends lost 4 bases and 3 bases respectively, with 18 bases between them.

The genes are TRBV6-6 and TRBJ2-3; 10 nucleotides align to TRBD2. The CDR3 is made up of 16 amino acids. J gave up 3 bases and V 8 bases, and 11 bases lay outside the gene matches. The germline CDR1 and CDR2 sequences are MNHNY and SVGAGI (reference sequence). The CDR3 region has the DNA TGTGCCAGCGTTGACAGCGGGAGGGCCACGACAGATACGCAGTATTTT. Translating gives CASVDSGRATTDTQYF.

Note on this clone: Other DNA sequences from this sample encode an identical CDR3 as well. Here the CDR3 DNA reads TGCGCCAGCAGCCAAGGGGGACAGGGGGCCTACGAGCAGTACTTC. As protein: CASSQGGQGAYEQYF. The V call is TRBV4-1, the J call TRBJ2-7, with 11 positions matching TRBD1. Germline CDR1 MGHRA, CDR2 YSYEKL. Unmatched junction bases numbered 1, after V lost 1 base and J lost 2 bases. The CDR3 sequence is 15 residues long.